This TCR beta chain was recovered during a study of blood T cell repertoires in COVID-19. For the study at large: Some COVID-19 samples were acute and others convalescent; all came from the United States, Italy and Spain. T cells, B-cell-depleted T cells, or PBMCs provided the cDNA or gDNA that served as material.

Losses at the gene ends were 5 bases for V and 8 bases for J; bases not matched to a gene: 8. This CDR3 is built from 15 residues. The V gene's germline CDR1 is MNHEY and CDR2 SVGAGI. As processed by the authors: Reference gene primer amplification in the assay estimated nucleated cell counts. Measured with immunoSEQ multiplex PCR; TCRdb has only the in-frame clones, and not every one. The DNA was the basis for D and trimming; V, J and clone size are from that table. In the table there are roughly 200,000 clones, about four fifths of which are singletons. The sample comprised peripheral blood. V gene TRBV6-5 combines with J gene TRBJ2-1; 11 nucleotides align to TRBD1. The receptor comes from a man aged 45-65 years with active or convalescent COVID-19. The CDR3 loop reads CASSPGTGGRDEQFF. Written as DNA, the CDR3 is TGTGCCAGCAGTCCCGGGACAGGGGGTAGGGATGAGCAGTTCTTC.